One and the same sample provided the 10 T cell receptor beta chains below, sequenced in a study of blood T cell repertoires in COVID-19. Profiled with immunoSEQ multiplex PCR; TCRdb holds only in-frame clones, not every one. The table includes roughly 360,000 clones, around 87% detected once. Sample: PBMCs or T cells enriched from blood (not recorded which). The receptors here all came from a woman aged 25 to 39 with acute COVID-19.

The chain combines TRBV9 with TRBJ1-1, with D uncertain. The CDR3 is made up of 15 amino acids. The germline V gene encodes CDR1 SGDLS and CDR2 YYNGEE. V was clipped by 0 bases and J by 2 bases, with 11 bases between them. CDR3 sequence (DNA): TGTGCCAGCAGCGTAGTGGGAGGCTACAACACTGAAGCTTTCTTT. This sequence encodes CASSVVGGYNTEAFF.

J is TRBJ1-5 and V is TRBV10-2, with a weak D call TRBD1 (5 bases). CDR3 length: 16 residues. V was cut by 8 bases and J by 0 bases, with 17 bases left in between. The germline V gene encodes CDR1 WSHSY and CDR2 SAAADI. CDR3 sequence (DNA): TGCGCCAGCGGAGGGTCGGGGGGATATAGCAATCAGCCCCAGCATTTT. Translation: CASGGSGGYSNQPQHF.

This sequence joins TRBV9 and TRBJ2-7, with TRBD1 matching 9 bases. The germline V gene encodes CDR1 SGDLS and CDR2 YYNGEE. V lost 0 bases and J lost 0; bases outside the gene matches: 1. CDR3 size: 15 residues. In DNA form, the CDR3 reads TGTGCCAGCAGCGTAGGACAGGGGGTCTCCTACGAGCAGTACTTC. Translated, it gives CASSVGQGVSYEQYF.

J is TRBJ1-2 and V is TRBV18; the D gene is possibly TRBD1 (6 bases). Trimming took off 3 bases at V and 1 base at J, with 15 bases between the two ends. The CDR3 runs to 16 residues. The germline V gene has CDR1 KGHSH and CDR2 LQKENI. The CDR3 is CASSPISLQGNYGYTF. The CDR3, as DNA: TGTGCCAGCTCACCTATCTCCCTACAGGGTAACTATGGCTACACCTTC.

This clone came up once. V is TRBV19 and J is TRBJ2-2, with 13 bases identical to TRBD2. Trimming removed 9 bases from V and 3 bases from J; junction bases left unmatched: 7. The germline gives CDR1 LNHDA, CDR2 SQIVND (reference sequence). The CDR3 spans 16 residues. This CDR3 is CASLGTSGTHTGELFF. The CDR3 DNA follows: TGTGCCAGCCTTGGGACTAGCGGGACACACACCGGGGAGCTGTTTTTT.

The sample holds a few counts of this clone. The chain joins TRBV6-5 to TRBJ2-7; 9 bases line up with TRBD1. CDR3 length equals 15 residues. The V gene's germline CDR1 is MNHEY and CDR2 SVGAGI. Losses at the gene ends were 6 bases for V and 3 bases for J; bases not matched to a gene: 9. CDR3 nucleotide sequence: TGTGCCAGCAGGATGGGGGGGACAGGGTACTACGAGCAGTACTTC. Encoded protein: CASRMGGTGYYEQYF.

The chain combines TRBV24-1 with TRBJ2-1, with 7 positions matching TRBD1. Germline-derived CDR1 and CDR2 are KGHDR and SFDVKD. The CDR3 covers 15 residues. V lost 7 bases to trimming and J lost 5 bases; unmatched junction nucleotides: 10. The CDR3 DNA follows: TGTGCCACCAGCGGGAACAGGGGTGAACACAATGAGCAGTTCTTC. Protein product: CATSGNRGEHNEQFF.

V gene TRBV18 combines with J gene TRBJ2-5; D possibly corresponds to TRBD1 (5 bases). This CDR3 has 19 amino acids. V shed 2 bases and J shed 2 bases, with 24 bases lying between them. Germline assignment: CDR1 KGHSH and CDR2 LQKENI. CDR3: CASSPNFSTVLQGQETQYF. CDR3 bases: TGTGCCAGCTCACCAAACTTCTCCACTGTTCTCCAGGGACAAGAGACCCAGTACTTC. Together with reference TRBV18 and TRBJ2-5, the CDR3 gives the full variable domain: NAGVMQNPRHLVRRRGQEARLRCSPMKGHSHVYWYRQLPEEGLKFMVYLQKENIIDESGMPKERFSAEFPKEGPSILRIQQVVRGDSAAYFCASSPNFSTVLQGQETQYFGPGTRLLVL.

The J gene is TRBJ2-2, the V gene TRBV6-2 or TRBV6-3, with 15 bases identical to TRBD2. Trimming cost V 3 bases and J 5 bases; bases outside gene matches: 4. The CDR3 extends over 17 amino acids. Germline CDR1 is MNHEY and CDR2 is SVGEGT. The CDR3 nucleotides read TGTGCCAGCAGTTATCGGACTAGCGGGGGGGTAACCGGGGAGCTGTTTTTT. As protein: CASSYRTSGGVTGELFF.

The chain carries TRBV11-2 and TRBJ1-1, with a possible D match to TRBD1 (6 bases). V lost 0 bases and J lost 4, with 12 bases in between. CDR3 length: 15 amino acids. Germline loops: CDR1 SGHAT, CDR2 FQNNGV. Here the CDR3 DNA reads TGTGCCAGCAGCTTAGATACAGGGTCGGGCACTGAAGCTTTCTTT. This encodes CASSLDTGSGTEAFF. The variable domain in full, completed from reference TRBV11-2 and TRBJ1-1, reads EAGVAQSPRYKIIEKRQSVAFWCNPISGHATLYWYQQILGQGPKLLIQFQNNGVVDDSQLPKDRFSAERLKGVDSTLKIQPAKLEDSAVYLCASSLDTGSGTEAFFGQGTRLTVV.